Described below is a single TCR beta chain sequence and its context. A read error may produce the germline difference seen at one junction end. As to time point: pre-sensitization, week 0. Treatment meaning: therapeutic diphenylcyclopropenone sensitization with weekly scalp DPC. This entry is derived from a study of human T cells and chemical hapten exposure. Overall study context: The patients were mostly female; they had alopecia areata, totalis or universalis.

TCRdb re-called the RACE reads through MiXCR, storing one row per CDR3 protein. The sample comprises about 80,000 distinct CDR3 sequences, around 15% of which are singletons, and approximately 4.5% rests with the top ten. This CDR3 spans 13 amino acids. The germline gives CDR1 MDHEN, CDR2 SYDVKM. Material: whole blood, obtained in connection with sensitization to the hapten diphenylcyclopropenone (DPC). The V gene is TRBV28, the J gene TRBJ1-1; D is unclear. The TCR sequence derives from a woman aged 45 to 65 with alopecia areata. Some clones in this sample may be carry-over from other donors' samples. In nucleotides, the CDR3 is TGTGCCACCAGTCCGGGAGTGAACACTGAAGCTTTCTTT. This translates into CATSPGVNTEAFF.